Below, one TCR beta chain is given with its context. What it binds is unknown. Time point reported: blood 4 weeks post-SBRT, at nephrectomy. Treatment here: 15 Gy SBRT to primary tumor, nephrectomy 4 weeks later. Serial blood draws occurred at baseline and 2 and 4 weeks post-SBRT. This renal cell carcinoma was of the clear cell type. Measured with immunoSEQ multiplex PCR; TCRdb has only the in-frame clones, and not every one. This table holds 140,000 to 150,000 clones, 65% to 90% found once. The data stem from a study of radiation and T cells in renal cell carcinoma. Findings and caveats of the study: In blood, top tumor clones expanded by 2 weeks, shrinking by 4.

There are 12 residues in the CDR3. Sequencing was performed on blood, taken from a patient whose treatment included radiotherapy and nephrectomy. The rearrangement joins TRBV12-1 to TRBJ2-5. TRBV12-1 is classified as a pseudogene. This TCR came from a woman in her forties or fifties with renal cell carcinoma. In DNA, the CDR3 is TGTGCCAGCAGCCGAAATTATTCGACCCAGTACTTC. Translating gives CASSRNYSTQYF.